This T cell receptor beta chain stems from a study of T cells expressing NK-cell markers. TCRdb reprocessed the 5' RACE reads, with one entry per CDR3 protein and no DNA. Its listing shows approximately 150,000 distinct CDR3 sequences. Germline CDR1 GTSNPN, CDR2 SVGIG (reference sequence). The CDR3 has 13 residues. The rearrangement joins TRBV30 to TRBJ1-5. The sequenced material came from blood T cells: a sorted CD56 or NKG2C T cell subset, CD4+ or CD8+ T cells, or bulk PBMC T cells (not recorded which). The source of this sequence is a man younger than 35 in good health. CDR3 protein: CAWSGFSTQPQHF.